This T cell receptor (beta chain) was captured by sequencing in a study of T-cell memory formation after mild COVID-19. Study conclusions and caveats: Pre-infection memory carried some responding clones, suggesting that cross-reactive memory joined. Confirmation of SARS-CoV-2 specificity was lacking for second-wave clones peaking day 37. Among CD4+ contracting clones, most were CM and EM, and CD8+ ones EMRA.

TCRdb processed the 5' RACE reads anew with MiXCR; each CDR3 protein has one entry. The repertoire holds hundreds of thousands of distinct CDR3 sequences, with around 27% as singletons. V lost 3 bases, J lost 9 bases, and 21 bases lay in between. This CDR3 is built from 16 residues. Germline CDR1 SGHKS, CDR2 YYEKEE (reference sequence). As to this clonotype: What it recognizes is unknown.

The chain joins TRBV5-5 to TRBJ1-4, with D unresolved. This sequence was found in an adult woman who had mild COVID-19 (a few samples of this study predate the infection). Cell type and time point are not known. Sequencing input: PBMCs or a T cell subset sorted from them (not recorded which). This chain's CDR3 is CASSSGIGPINKKLFF. As DNA, the CDR3 is TGTGCCAGCAGCTCGGGCATTGGGCCAATAAATAAAAAACTGTTTTTT.